The clone carrying this T cell receptor beta chain was counted between two and nine times. This entry belongs to a study of cytomegalovirus exposure and HLA in healthy donors. PCR primers comprised 60 Vbeta and 13 Jbeta primers. The table came from immunoSEQ multiplex PCR; TCRdb's copy has only in-frame clones and leaves some out. Here the sample spans around 120,000 clones, roughly two thirds being singletons. This CDR3 spans 15 amino acids. CDR1 is LNHNV and CDR2 is YYDKDF in the germline V gene (reference sequence). Trimming cost V 0 bases and J 7 bases, with 16 bases left between them. The chain joins TRBV15 to TRBJ2-7, with D possibly matching TRBD2 (6 bases). Sequenced input: PBMCs. This receptor was obtained from a man aged 25-45 years in good health and CMV-seropositive. CDR3 region: CATSRDRNGRGEQYF. The CDR3 DNA follows: TGTGCCACCAGCAGAGATCGGAACGGGAGAGGGGAGCAGTACTTC.